The 10 T cell receptor beta chains listed next were all sequenced from one sample in a study of control samples from healthy donors and cancer patients. Profiled with immunoSEQ multiplex PCR; TCRdb holds only in-frame clones, not every one. Of approximately 100,000 clones listed, roughly four fifths are singletons. Source material: blood. The receptors derive from a man between 60 and 75 years old in good health.

This clone was observed a few times. J is TRBJ1-1 and V is TRBV19; 8 positions agree with TRBD1. Germline V gene lookup returns CDR1 LNHDA and CDR2 SQIVND (reference sequence). Germline trimming cut 5 bases from V and 5 bases from J; bases unmatched to any gene: 4. The CDR3 extends over 13 amino acids. This chain's CDR3 is CASSEQGDTEAFF. The CDR3 DNA reads as TGTGCCAGTAGTGAACAGGGGGATACTGAAGCTTTCTTT.

The genes are TRBV7-8 and TRBJ2-2; 10 nucleotides line up with TRBD2. Germline CDR1 reads SGHVS; CDR2 reads FQNEAQ. The V segment lost 5 bases and the J segment 3 bases; nucleotides outside the gene matches: 3. The CDR3 length is 15 residues. This CDR3 is CASSTLAGDTGELFF. CDR3 DNA: TGTGCCAGCAGCACTCTAGCGGGGGACACCGGGGAGCTGTTTTTT.

V gene TRBV4-1 combines with J gene TRBJ2-4, with 16 bases aligning to TRBD2. Unmatched junction bases numbered 7, after V lost 5 bases and J lost 3 bases. Germline V lookup: CDR1 MGHRA, CDR2 YSYEKL. This CDR3 comprises 18 residues. The CDR3 region has the DNA TGCGCCAGCAGCTCGGGACTAGCGGGGGGGCCGGTCAAAAACATTCAGTACTTC. Its protein product is CASSSGLAGGPVKNIQYF.

V usage is TRBV30 and J usage is TRBJ1-3, with D hard to call. Germline V gives CDR1 GTSNPN, CDR2 SVGIG (reference sequence). V lost 4 bases to trimming and J lost 0 bases, with 4 bases between them. The CDR3 covers 12 residues. The CDR3 DNA follows: TGTGCCTGGACAGACTCTGGAAACACCATATATTTT. Translating gives CAWTDSGNTIYF.

This sequence joins TRBV27 and TRBJ1-4, with a tentative D call TRBD1 (5 bases). V lost 1 base and J 6 bases, leaving 6 bases between the germline ends. The germline CDR1 and CDR2 sequences are MNHEY and SMNVEV (reference sequence). This CDR3 is 13 amino acids long. In DNA, the CDR3 is TGTGCCAGCAGTTTATTAGGGGATGAAAAACTGTTTTTT. It codes for CASSLLGDEKLFF.

V and J are TRBV4-1 and TRBJ1-2, with TRBD1 as a possible D gene (5 bases). Trimming shortened V by 5 bases and J by 4 bases, and 26 bases separated the two germline ends. This CDR3 has 18 residues. Germline CDR1 is MGHRA and CDR2 is YSYEKL. The CDR3 loop reads CASSKFTLTVQGAYGYTF. Here the CDR3 DNA reads TGCGCCAGCAGCAAGTTCACTTTAACGGTGCAGGGTGCCTATGGCTACACCTTC.

CDR3 residues: CASSRDRGLSNQPQHF. Here the CDR3 DNA reads TGTGCCAGCAGTAGGGACAGGGGGCTATCGAATCAGCCCCAGCATTTT. V is TRBV6-2 or TRBV6-3 and J is TRBJ1-5; 12 bases match TRBD1. This CDR3 region has 16 residues. The junction had 6 bases not matched to a gene; V was cut back by 5 bases and J by 4 bases. In germline, CDR1 is MNHEY, CDR2 SVGEGT.

This chain links TRBV5-6 with TRBJ2-2; D gene uncertain. CDR3 length: 17 residues. Germline CDR1 is SGHDT and CDR2 is YYEEEE. The V end was cut by 0 bases, the J end by 0 bases, with 12 bases between. CDR3 loop: CASSLAWTISNTGELFF. Here the CDR3 DNA reads TGTGCCAGCAGCTTGGCCTGGACCATCTCGAACACCGGGGAGCTGTTTTTT.

The chain carries TRBV6-5 and TRBJ2-5; 11 positions match TRBD1. Unmatched junction bases numbered 7, after V lost 8 bases and J lost 5 bases. Germline V gene data show CDR1 as MNHEY and CDR2 as SVGAGI. This CDR3 is built from 14 residues. The CDR3 protein is CASGWTGGRETQYF. CDR3 coding DNA: TGTGCCAGCGGTTGGACAGGGGGCAGGGAGACCCAGTACTTC.

The CDR3 DNA reads as TGTGCCAGCAGCCCTCCCGGGACAGGGGGAAGCACCGGGGAGCTGTTTTTT. Its protein product is CASSPPGTGGSTGELFF. The chain recombines TRBV11-2 with TRBJ2-2; 11 bases match TRBD1. Germline V gene data show CDR1 as SGHAT and CDR2 as FQNNGV. This CDR3 has 17 residues. Trimming at V came to 5 bases and at J to 4 bases, leaving 9 bases not matched to a gene.